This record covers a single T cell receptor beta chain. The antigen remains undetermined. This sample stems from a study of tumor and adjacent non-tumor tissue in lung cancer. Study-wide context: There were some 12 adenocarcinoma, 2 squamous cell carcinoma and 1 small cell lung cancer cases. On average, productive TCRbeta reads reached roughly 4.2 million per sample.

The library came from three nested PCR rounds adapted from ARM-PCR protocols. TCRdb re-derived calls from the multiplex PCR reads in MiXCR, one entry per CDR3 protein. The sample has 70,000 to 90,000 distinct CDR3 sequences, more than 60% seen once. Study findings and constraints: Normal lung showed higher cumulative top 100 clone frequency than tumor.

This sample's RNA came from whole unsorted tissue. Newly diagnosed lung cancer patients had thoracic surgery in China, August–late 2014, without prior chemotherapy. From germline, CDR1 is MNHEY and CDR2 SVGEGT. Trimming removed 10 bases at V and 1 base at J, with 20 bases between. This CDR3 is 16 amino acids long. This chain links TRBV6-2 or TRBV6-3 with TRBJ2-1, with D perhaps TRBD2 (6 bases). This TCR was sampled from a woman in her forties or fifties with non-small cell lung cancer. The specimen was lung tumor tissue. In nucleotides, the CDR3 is TGTGCCAACAGGCGGCGCGGGGTGACGTCCTACAATGAGCAGTTCTTC. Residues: CANRRRGVTSYNEQFF.